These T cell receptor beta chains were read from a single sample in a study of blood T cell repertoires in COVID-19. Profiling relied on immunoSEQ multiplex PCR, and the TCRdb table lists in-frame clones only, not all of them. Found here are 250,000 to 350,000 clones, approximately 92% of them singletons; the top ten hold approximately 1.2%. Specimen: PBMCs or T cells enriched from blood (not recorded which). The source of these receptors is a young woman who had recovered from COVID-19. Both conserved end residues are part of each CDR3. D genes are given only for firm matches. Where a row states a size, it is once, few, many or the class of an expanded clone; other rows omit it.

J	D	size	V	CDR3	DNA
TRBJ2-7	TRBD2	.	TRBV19	CARLLPSGTSYEQYF	TGTGCCAGATTACTCCCTAGCGGGACCTCCTACGAGCAGTACTTC
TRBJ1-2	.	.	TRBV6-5	CASSYSGLANYGYTF	TGTGCCAGCAGTTACTCAGGACTTGCTAACTATGGCTACACCTTC
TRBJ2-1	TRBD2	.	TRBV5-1	CASSLGLAVYNEQFF	TGCGCCAGCAGCTTAGGCCTAGCGGTCTACAATGAGCAGTTCTTC
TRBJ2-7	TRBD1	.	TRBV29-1	CSALTGPTPEQYF	TGCAGCGCATTGACAGGGCCCACTCCCGAGCAGTACTTC
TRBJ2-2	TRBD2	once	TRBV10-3	CAITRGVEDTGELFF	TGTGCCATCACCCGGGGGGTGGAGGACACCGGGGAGCTGTTTTTT
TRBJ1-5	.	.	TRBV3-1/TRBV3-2	CASSQAGDSNQPQHF	TGTGCCAGCAGCCAAGCCGGAGATAGCAATCAGCCCCAGCATTTT
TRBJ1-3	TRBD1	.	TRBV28	CASSRTGADTGNTIYF	TGTGCCAGCAGCCGGACAGGGGCGGATACGGGAAACACCATATATTTT
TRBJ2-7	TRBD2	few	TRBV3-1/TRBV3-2	CASSPGLAGKWEQYF	TGTGCCAGCAGCCCAGGACTAGCGGGAAAGTGGGAGCAGTACTTC
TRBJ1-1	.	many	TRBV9	CASSEVQGNTEAFF	TGTGCCAGCAGCGAAGTACAGGGGAACACTGAAGCTTTCTTT
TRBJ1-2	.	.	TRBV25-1	CASSVGALSGYTF	TGTGCCAGCAGTGTAGGGGCTCTGAGTGGCTACACCTTC
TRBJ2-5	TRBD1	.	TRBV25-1	CASSEFYRGLGKTQYF	TGTGCCAGCAGTGAATTTTACAGGGGGTTGGGAAAGACCCAGTACTTC
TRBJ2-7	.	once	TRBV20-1	CSARTGYEQYF	TGCAGTGCTAGGACAGGCTACGAGCAGTACTTC
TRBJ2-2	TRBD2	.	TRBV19	CASSIAVLAGYTGELFF	TGTGCCAGTAGTATAGCGGTACTAGCGGGCTACACCGGGGAGCTGTTTTTT
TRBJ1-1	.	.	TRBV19	CASSIRGAGAEAFF	TGTGCCAGTAGTATTCGCGGGGCTGGGGCTGAAGCTTTCTTT
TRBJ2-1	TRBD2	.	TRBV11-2	CASSPASGRRFNEQFF	TGTGCCAGCAGCCCCGCTAGCGGGAGACGGTTCAATGAGCAGTTCTTC
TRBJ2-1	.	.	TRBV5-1	CASSIDLSSYNEQFF	TGCGCCAGCAGCATAGACTTGAGCTCCTACAATGAGCAGTTCTTC
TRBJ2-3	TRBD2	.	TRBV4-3	CASSQAAGVGDTQYF	TGCGCCAGCAGCCAAGCAGCGGGAGTAGGGGATACGCAGTATTTT
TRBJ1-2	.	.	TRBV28	CASSLDFGYTF	TGTGCCAGCAGTTTGGACTTTGGCTACACCTTC
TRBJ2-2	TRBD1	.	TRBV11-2	CASSRDLQGNANTGELFF	TGTGCCAGCAGTCGCGATTTACAGGGGAACGCGAACACCGGGGAGCTGTTTTTT
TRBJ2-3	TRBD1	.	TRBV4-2	CASSQIGTAPLTDTQYF	TGTGCCAGCAGCCAGATCGGGACAGCTCCACTCACAGATACGCAGTATTTT
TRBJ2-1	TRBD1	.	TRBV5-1	CASSRGTGGANEQFF	TGCGCCAGCAGCCGCGGGACAGGGGGTGCGAATGAGCAGTTCTTC
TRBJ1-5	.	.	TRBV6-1	CASSEALGGDQPQHF	TGTGCCAGCAGTGAAGCATTAGGGGGGGACCAGCCCCAGCATTTT
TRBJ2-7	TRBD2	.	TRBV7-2	CASSLRLAGSDEQYF	TGTGCCAGCAGCTTAAGACTAGCGGGTTCCGACGAGCAGTACTTC
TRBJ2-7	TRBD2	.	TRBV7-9	CASSGGESYEQYF	TGTGCCAGCAGCGGGGGGGAATCCTACGAGCAGTACTTC
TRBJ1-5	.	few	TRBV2	CASVLGAFSNQPQHF	TGTGCCAGCGTCCTAGGGGCGTTTAGCAATCAGCCCCAGCATTTT
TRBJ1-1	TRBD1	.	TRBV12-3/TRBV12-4	CASRPTGVTEAFF	TGTGCCAGCAGACCGACAGGGGTGACTGAAGCTTTCTTT
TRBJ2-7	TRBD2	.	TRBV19	CASSPPLGGSVREQYF	TGTGCCAGTAGTCCCCCCCTTGGCGGGAGCGTAAGGGAGCAGTACTTC
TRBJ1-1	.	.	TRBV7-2	CASSVQVSVNTEAFF	TGTGCCAGCAGCGTTCAGGTGTCCGTCAACACTGAAGCTTTCTTT
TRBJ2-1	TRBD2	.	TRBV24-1	CATSEAGGGGNEQFF	TGTGCCACCAGTGAGGCGGGAGGCGGTGGAAACGAGCAGTTCTTC
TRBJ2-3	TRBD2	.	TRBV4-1	CASSQDGTSTTDTQYF	TGCGCCAGCAGCCAAGATGGGACTAGCACAACAGATACGCAGTATTTT
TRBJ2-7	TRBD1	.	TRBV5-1	CASSQTGQGLYEQYF	TGCGCCAGCAGTCAGACGGGACAGGGGTTATACGAGCAGTACTTC
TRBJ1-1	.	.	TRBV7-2	CASSLERFNAGNTEAFF	TGTGCCAGCAGCTTAGAAAGGTTTAACGCAGGGAACACTGAAGCTTTCTTT